This TCR beta chain was retrieved from a study of cytomegalovirus exposure and HLA in healthy donors. Regarding the study as a whole: It is likely that the observed cluster of highly shared sequence variants was a sequencing artifact. The majority of TCR sequences were rare, yet some public TCRs appeared in many donors.

Trimming removed 0 bases from V and 4 bases from J, with 15 bases in between. The CDR3 extends over 16 amino acids. The germline gives CDR1 MNHEY, CDR2 SVGAGI. Participants comprised healthy donors of bone marrow. 13 Jbeta primers and 60 Vbeta primers were used for the PCR. This table comes from immunoSEQ multiplex PCR, and its TCRdb copy is limited to in-frame clones, with some not included. Among about 130,000 clones listed, 80% were seen once. As regards this clone: Its specificity is unknown.

The origin of this receptor is a man aged 25-45 years in good health and CMV-seronegative. The chain carries TRBV6-5 and TRBJ1-1; D is possibly TRBD1 (6 bases). The sequencing input was PBMCs. CDR3 amino acids: CASSYSWGRGGTEAFF. Here the CDR3 DNA reads TGTGCCAGCAGTTACTCCTGGGGGCGAGGGGGCACTGAAGCTTTCTTT.